The 9 T cell receptor beta chains listed next were all sequenced from one sample in a study of vaccination effects on CD4 cells after COVID-19. These receptors have no known antigen. CD4+ T cells specific for antigen were expanded with viral peptide pools by the ViraFEST assay before sequencing. Around day 10 of culture, CD4+ T cells were separated out. People in the vaccine group had not been infected with SARS-CoV-2 before, and their nucleocapsid antibodies were negative. Method: immunoSEQ multiplex PCR; TCRdb's copy keeps in-frame clones and lacks some. The table has fewer than 70,000 clones, about four fifths seen once. The starting material was CD4+ T cells from PBMCs cultured with SARS-CoV-2 spike peptides, obtained before COVID-19 vaccination. The source is a human donor who received a COVID-19 vaccine.

The chain joins TRBV12-3 or TRBV12-4 to TRBJ1-1, with D tentatively TRBD1 (6 bases). V was pared by 6 bases and J by 4 bases, with 12 bases between. This CDR3 has 13 amino acids. This CDR3 reads CASRIQGSTEAFF. CDR3 sequence (DNA): TGTGCCAGCAGAATACAGGGTTCCACTGAAGCTTTCTTT.

The CDR3 DNA reads as TGTGCCAGCAGCTTAGCGCGAACAGGGGGCTTGGGGGAAGAGACCCAGTACTTC. This translates into CASSLARTGGLGEETQYF. The chain combines TRBV7-9 with TRBJ2-5, with 9 bases that match TRBD1. Germline V gene lookup returns CDR1 SEHNR and CDR2 FQNEAQ (reference sequence). The CDR3 totals 18 residues. The V segment lost 0 bases and the J segment 3 bases; nucleotides outside the gene matches: 11.

This clone was picked up a small number of times. In DNA, the CDR3 is TGTGCCAGCTCACACGATCTTGGAGGGGTCACTGAAGCTTTCTTT. Translated, it gives CASSHDLGGVTEAFF. This chain connects TRBV18 to TRBJ1-1; maybe TRBD1 (5 bases). Trimming left V 4 bases short and J 4 bases short, with 16 bases between. Looked up from germline, CDR1 is KGHSH and CDR2 is LQKENI. The CDR3 sequence is 15 residues long.

J is TRBJ2-1 and V is TRBV3-1 (or the pseudogene TRBV3-2); 8 nucleotides agree with TRBD2. With 4 bases clipped from V and 0 bases from J, the junction kept 5 bases outside the gene matches. Germline V CDR1 and CDR2: LGHDT, YNNKEL (reference sequence). The CDR3 has 16 residues. The CDR3 DNA reads TGTGCCAGCAGCCCTACCCGGGGGGGCTCCTACAATGAGCAGTTCTTC. Translated: CASSPTRGGSYNEQFF.

This sequence joins TRBV19 and TRBJ1-4, with 10 bases lining up with TRBD1. Trimming took 5 bases from V and 7 from J; bases not matched to a gene: 7. In germline, CDR1 is LNHDA, CDR2 SQIVND (reference sequence). The CDR3 is 15 residues long. The CDR3 loop reads CASSFKTGGREKLFF. CDR3 DNA sequence: TGTGCCAGTAGTTTTAAGACAGGGGGCCGTGAAAAACTGTTTTTT.

This chain joins TRBV6-5 and TRBJ2-7; no firm D call. This CDR3 is 15 amino acids long. Trimming took off 9 bases at V and 3 bases at J, with 21 bases between the two ends. Germline V gene lookup returns CDR1 MNHEY and CDR2 SVGAGI. In nucleotides, the CDR3 is TGTGCCAGAGGCACGGGTTCGGACGGCTTCTACGAGCAGTACGTC. As protein: CARGTGSDGFYEQYV.

This rearrangement joins TRBV9 to TRBJ1-2; 9 bases are shared with TRBD1. Germline V lookup: CDR1 SGDLS, CDR2 YYNGEE. V trimming: 3 bases; J trimming: 3 bases; junction bases outside the gene matches: 6. CDR3 size: 15 residues. The CDR3 spells CASSAQTGGDYGYTF. CDR3 coding DNA: TGTGCCAGCAGCGCCCAAACAGGGGGCGACTATGGCTACACCTTC.

The V and J genes are TRBV28 and TRBJ1-5; 9 bases are a match to TRBD1. CDR3 size: 14 residues. CDR1 is MDHEN and CDR2 is SYDVKM in the germline V gene. Trimming took 2 bases from V and 9 from J; bases not matched to a gene: 5. CDR3 nucleotide sequence: TGTGCCAGCAGTTTACCCCCGGGACAGGGGCCCCAGCATTTT. Translation gives CASSLPPGQGPQHF.

The chain joins TRBV13 to TRBJ1-2; tentative D call: TRBD1 (6 bases). The CDR3 runs to 13 residues. V was shortened by 0 bases and J by 8 bases, with 10 bases between the two germline ends. Germline CDR1 is PRHDT and CDR2 is FYEKMQ (reference sequence). The CDR3 DNA is TGTGCCAGCAGCTTAGGTCCCAGGGGAGGCTACACCTTC. Translated, it gives CASSLGPRGGYTF.